This T cell receptor beta chain was obtained from a study of blood T cells in healthy people across ages. The wider study: There was about one barcoded beta molecule captured by template switching per two T cells.

A J-beta primer mix and a sample-barcoded 5' primer were used in a second PCR of about 7 to 11 cycles. One entry per CDR3 protein, called by TCRdb with MiXCR from the 5' RACE reads. Here the sample spans hundreds of thousands of distinct CDR3 sequences, 22% being singletons. The study, taken as a whole, reports: Getting older went along with TCR beta diversity per million T cells dropping roughly linearly.

Worth noting for this clonotype: Its specificity is not known.

The receptor comes from a man between 65 and 80 years old in good health. The sequenced material came from blood.

CDR3 nucleotide sequence: TGTGCCAGCAGAAGGACAGGGGAATCACCCCTCCACTTT. It encodes CASRRTGESPLHF. The chain recombines TRBV6-5 with TRBJ1-6, with 9 positions matching TRBD1. The CDR3 contains 13 residues. V gave up 6 bases and J gave up 10 bases; unmatched junction bases: 4. The germline V gene encodes CDR1 MNHEY and CDR2 SVGAGI.